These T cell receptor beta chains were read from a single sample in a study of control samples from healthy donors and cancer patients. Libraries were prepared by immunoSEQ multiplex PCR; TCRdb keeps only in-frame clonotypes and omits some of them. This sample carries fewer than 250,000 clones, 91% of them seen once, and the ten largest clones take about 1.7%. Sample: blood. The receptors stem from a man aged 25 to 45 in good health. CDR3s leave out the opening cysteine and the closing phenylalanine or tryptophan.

CDR3: ASSLGAGGINSPLH; V: TRBV7-8
CDR3: ARSFRTGMNTEAF; V: TRBV5-3
CDR3: ASSLLTGTLNYGYT; V: TRBV7-9
CDR3: ASSPRDGSYEQY; V: TRBV13
CDR3: ASRLPGPPGTQY; V: TRBV10-1
CDR3: ASSLGQGSGYT; V: TRBV5-1
CDR3: ASSPTGSTGELF; V: TRBV6-5
CDR3: ASSLGQAPGADTQY; V: TRBV11-3
CDR3: ASSETTGRTDTQY; V: TRBV7-3
CDR3: ASTMDRAGNTIY; V: TRBV6-6
CDR3: ASSQGVHGYT; V: TRBV7-9
CDR3: ATSDGTSGGSEQY; V: TRBV24-1
CDR3: ATGGLAGGSSYNEQF; V: TRBV24-1
CDR3: ASRSQDYSNQPQH; V: TRBV19
CDR3: ASRPTGINTEAF; V: TRBV2
CDR3: ASRQSNQPQH; V: TRBV6-5
CDR3: ASSLSTGNYEQY; V: TRBV7-9
CDR3: ASAVAGGNTDTQY; V: TRBV5-1
CDR3: ASSGQGIGYTEAF; V: TRBV5-1
CDR3: ARQGVPPNEKLF; V: TRBV2
CDR3: ASSTSGGRFEQY; V: TRBV3-1/TRBV3-2
CDR3: ASSPRLAGYSSYEQY; V: TRBV7-2
CDR3: ASSKISTRDRAFGEQF; V: TRBV21-1
CDR3: ASSYLTSYEQY; V: TRBV7-9
CDR3: ASSALPGTARIDEQF; V: TRBV6-1
CDR3: ASSPGTAYTDTQY; V: TRBV7-9
CDR3: ASSPPLAGTTDTQY; V: TRBV18
CDR3: ASTRTSGYNEQF; V: TRBV5-1